Following are 22 T cell receptor beta chains from one sample sequenced in a study of CD8+ T cells in alopecia areata. It was cDNA, reverse transcribed from extracted RNA, that served as the sequencing template. The protocol was immunoSEQ multiplex PCR, while the TCRdb copy is restricted to in-frame clones and leaves out a portion. Of 150,000 or so clones detected, roughly 60% appear once; the ten largest clones hold about 4.4%. The sequenced material came from CD4+ T cells sorted from blood. Source of these receptors: a human donor in good health.

V is TRBV18 and J is TRBJ2-3; TRBD2 aligns across 8 bases. The CDR3 is 15 residues long. Germline CDR1 is KGHSH and CDR2 is LQKENI. V was clipped by 4 bases and J by 1 base; unmatched bases: 4. CDR3 residues: CASSLGAGGTDTQYF. CDR3 DNA: TGTGCCAGCTCACTCGGAGCGGGAGGCACAGATACGCAGTATTTT. The whole variable domain, filled in from reference TRBV18 and TRBJ2-3, reads NAGVMQNPRHLVRRRGQEARLRCSPMKGHSHVYWYRQLPEEGLKFMVYLQKENIIDESGMPKERFSAEFPKEGPSILRIQQVVRGDSAAYFCASSLGAGGTDTQYFGPGTRLTVL.

This chain uses TRBV28 with TRBJ1-5; D is ambiguous. CDR3 size: 12 residues. V lost 4 bases, J lost 8 bases, and 9 bases lay in between. Germline V lookup: CDR1 MDHEN, CDR2 SYDVKM. The CDR3 here is CASSSPPEPQHF. CDR3 in DNA: TGTGCCAGCAGTTCCCCCCCGGAGCCCCAGCATTTT.

This clone was found a few times. The V gene is TRBV30, the J gene TRBJ2-7, with D unresolved. CDR3 length: 12 amino acids. Germline V CDR1 and CDR2: GTSNPN, SVGIG (reference sequence). V dropped 5 bases and J dropped 2 bases, with 10 bases sitting between them. The CDR3 nucleotides are TGTGCCTGGGGGCCCGTTCCCTACGAGCAGTACTTC. Translation: CAWGPVPYEQYF.

This clone was detected a few times. The chain links TRBV5-6 to TRBJ2-7; TRBD2 matches 7 bases. J was trimmed by 3 bases and V by 2 bases; bases with no gene match: 5. This CDR3 is 14 amino acids long. Germline values: CDR1 SGHDT, CDR2 YYEEEE. CDR3 loop: CASSLAGRVYEQYF. In nucleotides, the CDR3 is TGTGCCAGCAGCTTAGCGGGGAGAGTCTACGAGCAGTACTTC.

Only a few counts were recorded for this clone. CDR3 sequence: CASSGQGHEQFF. The CDR3 DNA reads as TGTGCCAGCAGTGGACAGGGTCATGAGCAGTTCTTC. The chain combines TRBV2 with TRBJ2-1; 7 positions match TRBD1. The CDR3 runs to 12 residues. The J segment lost 8 bases and the V segment lost 4 bases, leaving 2 bases of the junction unmatched. From germline, CDR1 is SNHLY and CDR2 FYNNEI.

The genes are TRBV29-1 and TRBJ2-7; D tentatively reads TRBD1 or TRBD2 (6 bases each). The CDR3 has 13 amino acids. V lost 6 bases, J lost 2 bases, and 14 bases lay in between. Germline V CDR1 and CDR2: SQVTM, ANQGSEA. The CDR3, as DNA: TGCAGCGTCGCGGGACAACTTACCTACGAGCAGTACTTC. It translates to CSVAGQLTYEQYF.

This clone was counted a few times. The chain joins TRBV29-1 to TRBJ1-5; D may be TRBD1 (5 bases). The CDR3 is 10 residues long. Trimming pared 8 bases from V and 7 bases from J, leaving 9 bases between. Germline V gene sequence: CDR1 SQVTM, CDR2 ANQGSEA. CDR3 amino acids: CSPGGQPQHF. The CDR3, as DNA: TGCAGCCCCGGGGGACAGCCCCAGCATTTT. The variable domain in full, completed from reference TRBV29-1 and TRBJ1-5, reads SAVISQKPSRDICQRGTSLTIQCQVDSQVTMMFWYRQQPGQSLTLIATANQGSEATYESGFVIDKFPISRPNLTFSTLTVSNMSPEDSSIYLCSPGGQPQHFGDGTRLSIL.

This chain connects TRBV7-9 to TRBJ2-5; D is unclear. Trimming left V 1 base short and J 4 bases short, with 16 bases between. The CDR3 runs 16 residues. Germline loops: CDR1 SEHNR, CDR2 FQNEAQ (reference sequence). The CDR3 loop reads CASSLGLMGIGETQYF. The CDR3 coding sequence is TGTGCCAGCAGCTTAGGGTTGATGGGAATCGGAGAGACCCAGTACTTC.

A remark on this clone: The same CDR3 can be traced to other DNA sequences in this sample. V usage is TRBV10-3 and J usage is TRBJ1-5; no firm D call. From germline, CDR1 is ENHRY and CDR2 SYGVKD. This CDR3 region has 12 residues. V lost 0 bases and J 7 bases, leaving 4 bases between the germline ends. The CDR3 reads CAISESNQPQHF. DNA of the CDR3: TGTGCCATCAGTGAGTCGAACCAGCCCCAGCATTTT.

The chain couples TRBV29-1 to TRBJ1-1; D is undetermined. This CDR3 has 13 amino acids. V lost 4 bases to trimming and J lost 3 bases, with 12 bases between them. The germline CDR1 and CDR2 sequences are SQVTM and ANQGSEA. The CDR3 nucleotides are TGCAGCGTTGTAGGGCTTGGAGACACTGAAGCTTTCTTT. Its translation: CSVVGLGDTEAFF.

This chain's CDR3 is CASRGDRNQPQHF. The CDR3 DNA is TGCGCCAGCAGAGGGGACAGAAATCAGCCCCAGCATTTT. This rearrangement joins TRBV5-1 to TRBJ1-5, with TRBD1 identical over 7 bases. Germline trimming cut 5 bases from V and 4 bases from J; bases unmatched to any gene: 3. The CDR3 runs 13 residues. Germline V gives CDR1 SGHRS, CDR2 YFSETQ.

This clone was recorded a few times. The genes are TRBV29-1 and TRBJ2-7, with 8 bases that match TRBD1. Germline loops: CDR1 SQVTM, CDR2 ANQGSEA. V gave up 1 base and J gave up 3 bases; unmatched junction bases: 8. The CDR3 has 15 amino acids. Here the CDR3 reads CSVEGGTGGLYEQYF. The CDR3 bases are TGCAGCGTTGAAGGGGGAACAGGGGGACTCTACGAGCAGTACTTC.

V is TRBV9 and J is TRBJ2-2; no firm D call. Germline loops: CDR1 SGDLS, CDR2 YYNGEE. The V and J ends lost 0 bases and 0 bases respectively, with 9 bases between them. This CDR3 contains 16 residues. CDR3 amino acids: CASSVASRPNTGELFF. The CDR3 DNA reads as TGTGCCAGCAGCGTAGCATCGCGGCCGAACACCGGGGAGCTGTTTTTT.

The chain links TRBV20-1 to TRBJ1-2, with D tentatively TRBD1 (5 bases). The CDR3 covers 10 residues. V lost 1 base to trimming and J lost 14 bases, with 11 bases between them. CDR1 and CDR2 (germline): DFQATT, SNEGSKA (reference sequence). The CDR3 loop is CSARGGERTF. The CDR3 coding sequence is TGCAGTGCTAGAGGGGGGGAACGGACCTTC.

The chain combines TRBV29-1 with TRBJ2-1, with D perhaps TRBD2 (5 bases). Trimming removed 5 bases from V and 6 bases from J, with 17 bases in between. The CDR3 is made up of 14 amino acids. Per the germline V gene, CDR1 is SQVTM and CDR2 is ANQGSEA. CDR3 sequence: CSVNERMSSNEQFF. The DNA for the CDR3 is TGCAGCGTTAATGAGCGGATGTCGAGCAATGAGCAGTTCTTC.

The chain employs TRBV29-1 and TRBJ1-5; D gene ambiguous. The CDR3 is 12 residues long. With 6 bases removed from V and 3 bases from J, the gap between germline ends came to 9 bases. CDR1 SQVTM and CDR2 ANQGSEA come from the germline V gene. CDR3 loop: CSVGVNNQPQHF. CDR3 coding DNA: TGCAGCGTCGGGGTTAACAATCAGCCCCAGCATTTT.

This clone occurred a few times. This chain joins TRBV30 and TRBJ1-2, with a weak D call TRBD1 (6 bases). The CDR3 sequence is 11 residues long. Per the germline V gene, CDR1 is GTSNPN and CDR2 is SVGIG (reference sequence). Trimming cost V 2 bases and J 7 bases, with 8 bases left between them. CDR3 region: CAWSTGIGYTF. The CDR3 region has the DNA TGTGCCTGGAGTACAGGGATTGGCTACACCTTC.

This clone was observed a few times. The V and J genes are TRBV11-2 and TRBJ2-4; 12 bases agree with TRBD2. This CDR3 spans 15 amino acids. The germline gives CDR1 SGHAT, CDR2 FQNNGV. V lost 8 bases, J lost 1 base, and 3 bases stayed unmatched. The CDR3 is CASGGTSGAKNIQYF. The CDR3, as DNA: TGTGCCAGCGGGGGGACTAGCGGGGCCAAAAACATTCAGTACTTC.

The CDR3, as DNA: TGTGCCAGCAGCTGGGGACTAGCGGGAGTAGAGACCCAGTACTTC. This encodes CASSWGLAGVETQYF. The chain uses TRBV7-9 and TRBJ2-5; the match to TRBD2 covers 14 bases. Trimming at V came to 4 bases and at J to 4 bases, leaving 2 bases not matched to a gene. This CDR3 has 15 amino acids. Germline V lookup: CDR1 SEHNR, CDR2 FQNEAQ (reference sequence).

This chain joins TRBV7-9 and TRBJ2-3; D is uncertain. CDR1 is SEHNR and CDR2 is FQNEAQ in the germline V gene (reference sequence). V was pared by 1 base and J by 1 base, with 9 bases between. This CDR3 is 15 amino acids long. CDR3 DNA: TGTGCCAGCAGCTTAGGTTCTACAGGCACAGATACGCAGTATTTT. The encoded protein is CASSLGSTGTDTQYF.

The J gene is TRBJ1-5, the V gene TRBV7-9; tentative D call: TRBD1 (5 bases). The CDR3 spans 13 residues. Trimming took 1 base from V and 9 from J, leaving 10 bases between them. CDR1 and CDR2 from the germline V gene are SEHNR and FQNEAQ (reference sequence). This chain's CDR3 is CASSLDGQGPQHF. The CDR3 DNA reads as TGTGCCAGCAGCTTAGATGGTCAGGGGCCCCAGCATTTT.

Points on this clone: This same CDR3 is encoded by further DNA sequences in the sample. The chain combines TRBV29-1 with TRBJ2-7; either TRBD1 or TRBD2 may supply D (5 bases each). V dropped 0 bases and J dropped 3 bases, with 6 bases sitting between them. The CDR3 runs to 12 residues. In germline, CDR1 is SQVTM, CDR2 ANQGSEA. The CDR3 loop reads CSVEDGGYEQYF. CDR3 DNA: TGCAGCGTTGAAGATGGGGGCTACGAGCAGTACTTC.